This TCR beta chain was identified during a study of persistence of HIV-infected CD4 T cells. Comment on this clone: Its cognate antigen is unknown.

Lysates of CMV-infected fibroblasts at 9 to 10 ug/mL stimulated these cells. CD4+ T cells upregulating both CD40 ligand and CD69 were sorted as responding cells. The CDR3 has 14 amino acids. With V trimmed by 1 base and J by 7 bases, 0 bases remained unmatched. Germline V gene lookup returns CDR1 SNHLY and CDR2 FYNNEI. This was the immunoSEQ version 4 assay in survey mode. Sequenced by immunoSEQ multiplex PCR; TCRdb stores in-frame clones only, minus some. The data hold some 7,000 clones, with around 80% observed a single time. The J gene is TRBJ2-1, the V gene TRBV2; 11 bases agree with TRBD2. The source is an adult woman with HIV who was CMV-seropositive. The specimen was CD4+ T cells sorted from PBMCs after approximately 19-hour stimulation, collected from a patient who received antiretroviral therapy. For the CDR3, the DNA is TGTGCCAGCAGTGAAGGACTAGCGGGGAATGAGCAGTTCTTC. Its protein is CASSEGLAGNEQFF.